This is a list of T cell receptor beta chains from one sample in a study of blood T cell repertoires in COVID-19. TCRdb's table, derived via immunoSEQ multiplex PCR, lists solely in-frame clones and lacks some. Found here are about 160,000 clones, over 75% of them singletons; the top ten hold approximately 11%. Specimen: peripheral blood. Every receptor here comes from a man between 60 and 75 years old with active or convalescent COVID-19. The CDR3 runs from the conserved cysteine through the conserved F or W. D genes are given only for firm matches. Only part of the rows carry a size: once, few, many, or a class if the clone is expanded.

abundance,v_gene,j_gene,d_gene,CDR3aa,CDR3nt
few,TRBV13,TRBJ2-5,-,CASSGEKRRETQYF,TGTGCCAGCAGCGGAGAGAAGAGGCGGGAGACCCAGTACTTC
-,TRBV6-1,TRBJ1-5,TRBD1,CASSGQGFFSNQPQHF,TGTGCCAGCAGTGGACAGGGTTTCTTTAGCAATCAGCCCCAGCATTTT
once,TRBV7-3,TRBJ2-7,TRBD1,CASSASTGNEQYF,TGTGCCAGCAGCGCTTCGACAGGGAACGAGCAGTACTTC
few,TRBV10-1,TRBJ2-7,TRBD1,CASSETGAYEQYF,TGCGCCAGCAGTGAGACAGGGGCCTACGAGCAGTACTTC
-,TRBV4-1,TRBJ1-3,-,CASSQDFPAGNTIYF,TGCGCCAGCAGCCAAGATTTCCCTGCTGGAAACACCATATATTTT
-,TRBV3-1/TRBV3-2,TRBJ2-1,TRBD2,CASSPSLAIQFF,TGTGCCAGCAGCCCCTCACTAGCGATACAGTTCTTC
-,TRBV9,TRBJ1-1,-,CASSAAGGPTEAFF,TGTGCCAGCAGCGCAGCCGGGGGGCCGACTGAAGCTTTCTTT
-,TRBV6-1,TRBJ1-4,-,CASSESGVNEKLFF,TGTGCCAGCAGTGAATCCGGGGTTAATGAAAAACTGTTTTTT
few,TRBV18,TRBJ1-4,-,CASSPPSQGAFGKLFF,TGTGCCAGCTCACCACCGTCCCAGGGCGCGTTCGGAAAACTGTTTTTT
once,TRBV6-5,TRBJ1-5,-,CASSLMADQPQHF,TGTGCCAGCAGTCTTATGGCGGATCAGCCCCAGCATTTT
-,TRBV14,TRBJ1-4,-,CASSLSPRGSGTWSEKLFF,TGTGCCAGCAGCTTGAGTCCACGGGGAAGCGGAACGTGGAGTGAAAAACTGTTTTTT
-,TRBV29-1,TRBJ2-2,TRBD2,CSVLQRGTSVNTGELFF,TGCAGCGTCCTACAACGGGGGACTAGCGTCAACACCGGGGAGCTGTTTTTT
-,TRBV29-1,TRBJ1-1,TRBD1,CSVIDRVNTEAFF,TGCAGCGTAATTGACAGGGTGAACACTGAAGCTTTCTTT
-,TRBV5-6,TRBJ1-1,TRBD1,CASSSPGQGDTEAFF,TGTGCCAGCAGCTCCCCGGGACAGGGGGACACTGAAGCTTTCTTT
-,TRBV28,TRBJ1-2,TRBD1,CASRAGQGAYGYTF,TGTGCCAGCAGGGCGGGACAGGGGGCCTATGGCTACACCTTC
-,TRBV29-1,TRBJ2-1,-,CSVPSGGLLTNEQFF,TGCAGCGTCCCCTCCGGGGGACTCTTGACCAATGAGCAGTTCTTC
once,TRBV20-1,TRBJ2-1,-,CSASGGQGSYNEQFF,TGCAGTGCTAGTGGTGGTCAGGGGAGCTACAATGAGCAGTTCTTC
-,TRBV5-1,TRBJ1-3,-,CASSLQQGHSGNTIYF,TGCGCCAGCAGCTTGCAGCAGGGTCACTCTGGAAACACCATATATTTT
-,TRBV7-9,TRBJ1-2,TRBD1,CASSGTANYGYTF,TGTGCCAGCAGCGGGACAGCTAACTATGGCTACACCTTC
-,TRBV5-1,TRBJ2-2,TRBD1,CASSHGQDTGELFF,TGCGCCAGCAGCCATGGACAGGACACCGGGGAGCTGTTTTTT
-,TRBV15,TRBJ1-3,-,CATSRDAPENSGNTIYF,TGTGCCACCAGCAGAGATGCGCCGGAGAACTCTGGAAACACCATATATTTT
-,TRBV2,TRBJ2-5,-,CASSESERETQYF,TGTGCCAGCAGTGAAAGCGAGCGAGAGACCCAGTACTTC
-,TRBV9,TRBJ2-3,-,CASSLLDYSDTDTQYF,TGTGCCAGCAGCCTCCTCGATTATAGCGACACAGATACGCAGTATTTT
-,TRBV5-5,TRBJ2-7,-,CASSLTSQGFYEQYF,TGTGCCAGCAGCTTAACCTCCCAGGGGTTCTACGAGCAGTACTTC
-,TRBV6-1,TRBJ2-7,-,CASSEYRHYEQYF,TGTGCCAGCAGTGAGTACAGACATTACGAGCAGTACTTC
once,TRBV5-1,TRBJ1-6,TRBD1,CASSLGAGGSNSPLHF,TGCGCCAGCAGCTTGGGGGCAGGGGGGTCTAATTCACCCCTCCACTTT
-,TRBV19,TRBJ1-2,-,CASSAGGRYGYTF,TGTGCCAGTAGTGCAGGAGGCCGCTATGGCTACACCTTC
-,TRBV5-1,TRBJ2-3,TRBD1,CASSLTGDTDTQYF,TGCGCCAGCAGTTTAACAGGGGACACAGATACGCAGTATTTT
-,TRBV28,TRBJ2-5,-,CASILDLVQETQYF,TGTGCCAGCATCCTAGACTTGGTCCAAGAGACCCAGTACTTC
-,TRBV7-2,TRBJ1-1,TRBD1,CASSPRQGATEAFF,TGTGCCAGCAGTCCGAGACAGGGGGCCACTGAAGCTTTCTTT
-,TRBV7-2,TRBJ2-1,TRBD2,CASRLAWTSGHNEQFF,TGTGCCAGCAGATTAGCTTGGACTAGCGGTCACAATGAGCAGTTCTTC
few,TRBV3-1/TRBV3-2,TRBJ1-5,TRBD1,CASSQTRTGGAEPQHF,TGTGCCAGCAGCCAAACCCGGACAGGGGGCGCGGAGCCCCAGCATTTT